This TCR beta chain is from a study of T cells in Graves' hyperthyroidism and ophthalmopathy (dated by TCRdb to between 2017 and 2020). About the study as a whole: To identify distinguishing TCR V-J signatures, a discovery cohort of about a hundred patients was used, comprising some 45 with Graves' ophthalmopathy and around 60 with stable Graves' hyperthyroidism. Following sampling, methimazole starting at 30 mg daily was given to hyperthyroidism patients, and high-dose intravenous methylprednisolone was given to ophthalmopathy patients. The 100 or so discovery patients were randomly split 7:3 into training and test sets. Prospective prediction of ophthalmopathy was tested in an independent validation cohort of fewer than 20 hyperthyroidism patients and 17 patients who later progressed to ophthalmopathy. According to the paper, TCR Vbeta CDR3 sequencing was carried out on 135 peripheral blood samples, which came from over 40 ophthalmopathy, 75 to 80 hyperthyroidism and some 17 progressor patients. Thyroid tissue and blood T-cell repertoires from roughly 6 Graves' hyperthyroidism patients were also compared in the study. Results and caveats for the whole study, not just this receptor: Blood samples also contained most of the expanded thyroid clonotypes (frequency above 0.001), which suggests that blood repertoires may reflect thyroid immune responses. No statistical method was used to set the sample size in advance, and investigators knew the group allocation. During validation, the model predicted progression to ophthalmopathy a median of around six months ahead of onset, with just under 71% sensitivity and 72% to 80% specificity. A 13 V-J signature model separated ophthalmopathy from stable hyperthyroidism, with 87.88% sensitivity and about 81% specificity in cross-validation and 80%/75% in testing.

The TCR beta CDR3 regions were amplified from the RNA transcripts. The TCR CDR3 was subjected to a first round of RT-PCR using the HTBI primer set and the Qiagen OneStep RT-PCR kit. Libraries were constructed in a second round of multiplex PCR, after which size selection and purification were performed. Sequencing of the libraries was done on an Illumina HiSeq2000 using paired-end 100 bp reads. On the study's bioinformatics: SOAPnuke was used to process the raw data, throwing out any read that contained adapters or uncalled bases, had a mean Phred below 15, or lacked an exact constant-primer or identifier match. High-quality paired reads were merged with COPE v1.2.5, and unique nucleotide sequences were defined as clonotypes. MiTCR v1.1 was used to align clonotypes to the IMGT TRBV, TRBD and TRBJ reference segments. The analysis included only V-J combinations with a frequency above 0.0001, which together covered more than 99% of the repertoires. A TCS score was defined as the ratio of F50 (clonal expansion) to E x V (chaos), with BLOSUM62-based TCRdist applied between CDR3 peptides within each V-J. Welch's t-statistics and random forest reduced some 510 V-J features to roughly 13, which were used in a naive Bayes classifier (R e1071). The Morisita-Horn index was used to measure how similar the thyroid and blood repertoires were. TCRdb passed the public sequencing reads through fastp at Q25 and MiXCR, retaining productive beta sequences. Each CDR3 protein gets just one entry, which takes the most common genes and DNA from the rows behind it. These V and J calls derive from TCRdb rather than the authors' analysis. The sample table contains more than 550,000 distinct CDR3 sequences; only one count was recorded for roughly 46% of them. The top ten hold 7% to 7.5% of the sample.

Taken from the germline V gene, the CDR1 and CDR2 loops are SNHLY and FYNNEI. The V and J ends are trimmed by 6 bases and 0 bases, leaving 11 bases between them. CDR3 length: 14 amino acids, cysteine to phenylalanine. The DNA shown is the 42-base CDR3, in frame from base 1. This clonotype has a count of ten or more. It has no known antigen specificity. The record has no base qualities; no much larger clone is one base away. Exclusion was applied to patients with uncontrolled infections, other autoimmune diseases, pregnancy or lactation. Diagnoses were based on clinical symptoms, serum thyroxine and TRAb, thyroid ultrasound and orbital computed tomography. Total RNA was extracted using Trizol reagent, and RNA quality was assessed on an Agilent 2100 Bioanalyzer.

Rearrangement joined TRBV2 to TRBJ1-1; the D gene remains uncertain. The receptor's source is an adult man with Graves' disease, either hyperthyroidism or ophthalmopathy (not recorded which). Material: peripheral blood or thyroid tissue (not recorded which). The nucleotides read TGTGCCAGCAGACCCTGGATCATGAACACTGAAGCTTTCTTT. Translation gives CASRPWIMNTEAFF. Supplemented by the reference TRBV2 and TRBJ1-1 proteins around the CDR3, the complete variable domain is EPEVTQTPSHQVTQMGQEVILRCVPISNHLYFYWYRQILGQKVEFLVSFYNNEISEKSEIFDDQFSVERPDGSNFTLKIRSTKLEDSAMYFCASRPWIMNTEAFFGQGTRLTVV.